Listed below are T cell receptor beta chains from one sample, sequenced in a study of shared clonotypes between healthy human individuals. Some clones are missing from TCRdb's copy, which holds only in-frame ones; the method was immunoSEQ multiplex PCR. In the table there are about 2.2 million clones, 85% to 95% of which are singletons. Material for sequencing was naive CD8+ T cells from PBMCs. The origin of the receptors is a man younger than 35 in good health. Some clones in this sample may be carry-over from other donors' samples. Both conserved end residues are trimmed from each CDR3. The order of the fields is J gene, V gene, CDR3 protein.

>TRBJ2-3|TRBV15
ATSGQRASTDTQY
>TRBJ2-7|TRBV13
ASSPPRVAGPAYEQY
>TRBJ2-7|TRBV4-3
ASSQDLGAYEQY
>TRBJ2-1|TRBV5-6
ASSLYNEQF
>TRBJ2-2|TRBV19
ASSSGNTGELF
>TRBJ2-7|TRBV7-9
ASSIGWSYEQY
>TRBJ2-7|TRBV15
ATSRSSTGRLYEQY
>TRBJ2-4|TRBV4-1
ASSQGREGKNIQY
>TRBJ2-1|TRBV27
ASSLSKWGGEQF
>TRBJ2-7|TRBV7-9
ASSLVGNEQY
>TRBJ2-3|TRBV6-6
ASSHSVREGGDTQY
>TRBJ1-2|TRBV27
ASSGGPQGGYT
>TRBJ1-2|TRBV5-1
ASSLKIDYGYT
>TRBJ2-2|TRBV27
ASSPLLPGELF
>TRBJ2-1|TRBV4-1
ASSLSGNEQF
>TRBJ1-2|TRBV5-6
ASSIRDPSTYGYT
>TRBJ2-5|TRBV6-1
ASSGGQGIPQY
>TRBJ2-5|TRBV7-9
ASSLDREETQY
>TRBJ2-7|TRBV27
ASGVIDRDEQY
>TRBJ2-7|TRBV7-9
ASSTTGTGTTYEQY
>TRBJ2-3|TRBV7-3
ASSPGPDTQY
>TRBJ2-5|TRBV30
AWNGSETQY
>TRBJ1-1|TRBV13
ASSRGGEGNTEAF
>TRBJ2-7|TRBV19
ASRSAGGREQY
>TRBJ2-3|TRBV7-9
ASSLGGPTDTQY
>TRBJ2-1|TRBV5-1
ASSFPIAGPRDEQF
>TRBJ2-1|TRBV27
ASSPSSGGYDNEQF
>TRBJ2-7|TRBV27
ASRDGPYEQY
>TRBJ1-4|TRBV4-1
ASSHGTEKLF
>TRBJ2-1|TRBV9
ASSVSGKTYNEQF
>TRBJ1-2|TRBV29-1
SVKPGHTYGYT
>TRBJ1-1|TRBV7-8
ASSLSRGLDTEAF
>TRBJ2-2|TRBV27
ASSLLAGSTGELF
>TRBJ2-5|TRBV4-3
ASSQIRADQETQY
>TRBJ2-7|TRBV29-1
SGLAGDYEQY
>TRBJ2-6|TRBV27
ASSFIGGSHSGANVLT
>TRBJ1-2|TRBV27
ASRVTGGFSGYT
>TRBJ1-2|TRBV19
ASRRRQEIHYGYT
>TRBJ2-1|TRBV6-4
ASSESRYNEQF
>TRBJ2-1|TRBV2
ASSGPSGSVGSYNEQF
>TRBJ2-5|TRBV27
ASSRSWAAEGQY
>TRBJ2-7|TRBV6-5
ASTTTGGRQY
>TRBJ2-7|TRBV6-6
ASSPGFDEQY
>TRBJ2-1|TRBV6-4
ASPARINEQF
>TRBJ2-2|TRBV6-5
ASSYTRMNTGELF
>TRBJ2-3|TRBV4-1
ASSQVGSTDTQY
>TRBJ2-1|TRBV19
ASSPRTSGRAQTYNEQF